The clone carrying this T cell receptor (beta chain) occurred a few times. Each CDR3 protein gets one entry after TCRdb re-called the 5' RACE reads with MiXCR. This sample carries about 410,000 distinct CDR3 sequences, roughly 18% of them seen once, and the ten largest clones take roughly 21%. The V and J ends lost 2 bases and 3 bases respectively, with 16 bases between them. Germline CDR1 reads DFQATT; CDR2 reads SNEGSKA (reference sequence). This CDR3 is built from 15 residues. The sample originates from a study of T-cell memory formation after mild COVID-19. V gene TRBV20-1 combines with J gene TRBJ1-1; D gene ambiguous. Specimen: PBMCs or a T cell subset sorted from them (not recorded which). This sequence originates from a man aged 18 to 29 who had mild COVID-19 (a few samples of this study predate the infection). Cell type and time point are not known. CDR3 bases: TGCAGTGCTAGAAATCCGGGGAAGGGCGACACTGAAGCTTTCTTT. Amino acid sequence: CSARNPGKGDTEAFF.